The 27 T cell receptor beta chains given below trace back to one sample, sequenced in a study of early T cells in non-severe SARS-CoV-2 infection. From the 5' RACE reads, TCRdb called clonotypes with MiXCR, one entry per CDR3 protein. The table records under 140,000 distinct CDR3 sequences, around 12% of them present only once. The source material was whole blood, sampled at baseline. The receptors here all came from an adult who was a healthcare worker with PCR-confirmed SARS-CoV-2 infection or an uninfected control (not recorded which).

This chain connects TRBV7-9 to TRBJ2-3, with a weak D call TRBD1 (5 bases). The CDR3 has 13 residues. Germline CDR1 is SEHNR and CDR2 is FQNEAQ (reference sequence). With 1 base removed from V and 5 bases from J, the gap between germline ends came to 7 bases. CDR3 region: CASSLEGEDTQYF. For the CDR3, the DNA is TGTGCCAGCAGCTTAGAAGGGGAAGATACGCAGTATTTT.

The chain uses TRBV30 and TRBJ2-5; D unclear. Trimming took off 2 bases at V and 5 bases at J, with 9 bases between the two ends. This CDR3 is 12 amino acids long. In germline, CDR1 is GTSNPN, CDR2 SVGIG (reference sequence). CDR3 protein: CAWSPVGETQYF. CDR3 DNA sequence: TGTGCCTGGAGTCCAGTTGGGGAGACCCAGTACTTC. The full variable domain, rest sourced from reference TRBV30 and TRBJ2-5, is SQTIHQWPATLVQPVGSPLSLECTVEGTSNPNLYWYRQAAGRGLQLLFYSVGIGQISSEVPQNLSASRPQDRQFILSSKKLLLSDSGFYLCAWSPVGETQYFGPGTRLLVL.

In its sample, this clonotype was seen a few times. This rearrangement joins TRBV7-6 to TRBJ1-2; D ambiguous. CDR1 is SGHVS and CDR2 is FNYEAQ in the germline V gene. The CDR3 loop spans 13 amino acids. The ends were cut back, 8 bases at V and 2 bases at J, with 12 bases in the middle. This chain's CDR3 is CASARALNYGYTF. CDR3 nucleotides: TGTGCCAGCGCGAGAGCCCTAAACTATGGCTACACCTTC.

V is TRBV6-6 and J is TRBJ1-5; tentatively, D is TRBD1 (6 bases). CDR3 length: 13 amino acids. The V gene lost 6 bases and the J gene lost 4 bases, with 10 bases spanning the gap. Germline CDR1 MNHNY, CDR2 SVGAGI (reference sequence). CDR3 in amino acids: CASSQGINQPQHF. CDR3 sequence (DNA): TGTGCCAGCAGCCAGGGGATTAATCAGCCCCAGCATTTT.

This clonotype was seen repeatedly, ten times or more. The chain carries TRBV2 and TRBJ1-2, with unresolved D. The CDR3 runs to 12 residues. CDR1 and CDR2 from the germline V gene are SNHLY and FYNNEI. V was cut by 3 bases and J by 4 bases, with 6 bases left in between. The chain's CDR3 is CASSDGIYGYTF. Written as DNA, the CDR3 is TGTGCCAGCAGTGACGGGATCTATGGCTACACCTTC.

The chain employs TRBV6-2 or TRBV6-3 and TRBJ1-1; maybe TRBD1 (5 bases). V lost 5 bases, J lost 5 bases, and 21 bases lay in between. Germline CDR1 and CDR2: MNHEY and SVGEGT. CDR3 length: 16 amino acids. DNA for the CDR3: TGTGCCAGCAGTCAACCTCCCCCGTCGGGGACTACTGAAGCTTTCTTT. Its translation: CASSQPPPSGTTEAFF.

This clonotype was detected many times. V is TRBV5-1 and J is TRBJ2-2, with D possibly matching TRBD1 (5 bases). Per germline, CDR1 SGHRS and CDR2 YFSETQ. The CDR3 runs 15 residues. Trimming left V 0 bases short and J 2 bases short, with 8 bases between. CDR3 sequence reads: CASSLAGQNTGELFF. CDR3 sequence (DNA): TGCGCCAGCAGCTTGGCCGGACAAAACACCGGGGAGCTGTTTTTT.

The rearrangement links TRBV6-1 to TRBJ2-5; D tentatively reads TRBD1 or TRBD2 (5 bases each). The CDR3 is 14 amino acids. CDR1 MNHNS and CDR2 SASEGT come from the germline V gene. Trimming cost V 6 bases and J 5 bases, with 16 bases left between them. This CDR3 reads CASRLPGRGETQYF. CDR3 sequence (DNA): TGTGCCAGCAGGCTCCCAGGGCGCGGGGAGACCCAGTACTTC.

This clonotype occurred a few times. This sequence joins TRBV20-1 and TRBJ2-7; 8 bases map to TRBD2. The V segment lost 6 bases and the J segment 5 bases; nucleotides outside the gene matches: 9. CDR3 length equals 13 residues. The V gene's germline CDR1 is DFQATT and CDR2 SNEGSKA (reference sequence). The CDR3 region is CSAPGLGTHEQYF. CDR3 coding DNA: TGCAGTGCGCCGGGACTAGGGACCCACGAGCAGTACTTC.

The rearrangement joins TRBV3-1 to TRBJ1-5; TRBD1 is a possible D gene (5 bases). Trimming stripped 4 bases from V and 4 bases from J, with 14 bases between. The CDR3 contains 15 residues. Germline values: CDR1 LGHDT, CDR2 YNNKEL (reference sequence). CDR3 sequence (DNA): TGTGCCAGCAGCCTCGGGGGAAGGAAAAATCAGCCCCAGCATTTT. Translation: CASSLGGRKNQPQHF. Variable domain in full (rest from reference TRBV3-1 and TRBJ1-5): DTAVSQTPKYLVTQMGNDKSIKCEQNLGHDTMYWYKQDSKKFLKIMFSYNNKELIINETVPNRFSPKSPDKAHLNLHINSLELGDSAVYFCASSLGGRKNQPQHFGDGTRLSIL.

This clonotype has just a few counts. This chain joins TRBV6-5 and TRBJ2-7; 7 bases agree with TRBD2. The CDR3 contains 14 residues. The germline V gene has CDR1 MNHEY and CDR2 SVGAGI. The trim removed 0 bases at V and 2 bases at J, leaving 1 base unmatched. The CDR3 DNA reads TGTGCCAGCAGTTACTCGAGCGGGACCTACGAGCAGTACTTC. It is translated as CASSYSSGTYEQYF.

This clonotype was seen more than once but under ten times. CDR3 in amino acids: CASSYSSWPGVQETQYF. The DNA for the CDR3 is TGTGCCAGCAGTTACTCCTCCTGGCCGGGAGTCCAAGAGACCCAGTACTTC. The chain has TRBV6-5 and TRBJ2-5; tentatively, D is TRBD2 (6 bases). Per the germline V gene, CDR1 is MNHEY and CDR2 is SVGAGI. V dropped 0 bases and J dropped 1 base, with 15 bases sitting between them. CDR3 length: 17 amino acids.

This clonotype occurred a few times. CDR3 region: CASSQRQGSTNEKLFF. The CDR3, as DNA: TGTGCCAGCTCACAGCGACAGGGTTCAACTAATGAAAAACTGTTTTTT. The rearrangement joins TRBV18 to TRBJ1-4; 7 bases match TRBD1. The germline CDR1 and CDR2 sequences are KGHSH and LQKENI. The CDR3 runs 16 residues. Trimming cost V 4 bases and J 0 bases; bases outside gene matches: 5.

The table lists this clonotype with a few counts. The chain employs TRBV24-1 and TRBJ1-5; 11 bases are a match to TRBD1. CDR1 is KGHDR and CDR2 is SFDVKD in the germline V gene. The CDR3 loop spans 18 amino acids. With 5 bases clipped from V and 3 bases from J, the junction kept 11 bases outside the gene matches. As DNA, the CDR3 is TGTGCCACCAGTGGCGGGACAGGGGGAAGGGGGCCCAATCAGCCCCAGCATTTT. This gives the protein CATSGGTGGRGPNQPQHF.

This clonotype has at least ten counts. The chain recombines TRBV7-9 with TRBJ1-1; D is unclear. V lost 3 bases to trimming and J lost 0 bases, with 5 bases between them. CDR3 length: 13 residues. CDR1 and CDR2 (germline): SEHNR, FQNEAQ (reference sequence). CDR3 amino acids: CASSLEVNTEAFF. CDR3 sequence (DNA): TGTGCCAGCAGCTTGGAGGTGAACACTGAAGCTTTCTTT.

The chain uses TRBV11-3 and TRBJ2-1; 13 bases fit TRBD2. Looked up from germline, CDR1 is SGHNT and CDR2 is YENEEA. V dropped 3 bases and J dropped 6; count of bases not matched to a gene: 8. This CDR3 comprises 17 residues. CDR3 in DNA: TGTGCCAGCAGCTTTAGACTAGCGGGGGGTGGTCCCAATGAGCAGTTCTTC. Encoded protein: CASSFRLAGGGPNEQFF.

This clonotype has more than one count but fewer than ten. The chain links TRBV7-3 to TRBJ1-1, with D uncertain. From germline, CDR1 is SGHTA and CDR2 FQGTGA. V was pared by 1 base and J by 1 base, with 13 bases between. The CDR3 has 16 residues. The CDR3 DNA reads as TGTGCCAGCAGCTTAAGTCGGGCGGCAGCGAACACTGAAGCTTTCTTT. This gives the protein CASSLSRAAANTEAFF.

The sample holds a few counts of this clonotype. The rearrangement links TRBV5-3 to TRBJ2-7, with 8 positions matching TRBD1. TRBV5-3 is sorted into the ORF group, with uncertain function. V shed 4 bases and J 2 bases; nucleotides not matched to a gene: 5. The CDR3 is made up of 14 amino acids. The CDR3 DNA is TGTGCCAGAAGCGCCACAGGGGGGCCCTACGAGCAGTACTTC. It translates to CARSATGGPYEQYF.

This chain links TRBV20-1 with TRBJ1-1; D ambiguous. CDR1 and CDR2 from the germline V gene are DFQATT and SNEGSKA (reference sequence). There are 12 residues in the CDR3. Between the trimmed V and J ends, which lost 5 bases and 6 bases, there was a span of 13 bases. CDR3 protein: CSALRGGPEAFF. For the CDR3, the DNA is TGCAGTGCTCTCCGTGGAGGACCTGAAGCTTTCTTT.

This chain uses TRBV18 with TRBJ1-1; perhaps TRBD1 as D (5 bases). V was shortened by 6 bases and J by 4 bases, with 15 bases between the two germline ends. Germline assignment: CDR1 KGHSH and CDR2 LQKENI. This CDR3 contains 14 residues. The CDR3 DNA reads TGTGCCAGCTCCCCTCAGGGCAGAGTCACTGAAGCTTTCTTT. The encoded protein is CASSPQGRVTEAFF.

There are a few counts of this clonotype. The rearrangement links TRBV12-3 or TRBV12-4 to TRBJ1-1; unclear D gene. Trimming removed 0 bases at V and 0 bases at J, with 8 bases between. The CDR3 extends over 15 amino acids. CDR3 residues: CASSLAAQVNTEAFF. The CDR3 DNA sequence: TGTGCCAGCAGTTTAGCTGCTCAGGTGAACACTGAAGCTTTCTTT.

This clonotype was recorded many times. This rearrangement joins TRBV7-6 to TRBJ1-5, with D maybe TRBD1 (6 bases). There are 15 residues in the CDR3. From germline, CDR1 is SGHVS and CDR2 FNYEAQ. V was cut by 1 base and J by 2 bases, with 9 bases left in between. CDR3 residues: CASSLGAGGNQPQHF. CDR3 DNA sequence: TGTGCCAGCAGCTTAGGGGCAGGGGGCAATCAGCCCCAGCATTTT.

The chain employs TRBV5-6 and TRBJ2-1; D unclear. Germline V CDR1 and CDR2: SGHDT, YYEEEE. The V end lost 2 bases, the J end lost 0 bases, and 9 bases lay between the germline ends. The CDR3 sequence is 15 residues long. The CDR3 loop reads CASSFDKSSYNEQFF. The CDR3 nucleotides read TGTGCCAGCAGCTTTGACAAGAGCTCCTACAATGAGCAGTTCTTC.

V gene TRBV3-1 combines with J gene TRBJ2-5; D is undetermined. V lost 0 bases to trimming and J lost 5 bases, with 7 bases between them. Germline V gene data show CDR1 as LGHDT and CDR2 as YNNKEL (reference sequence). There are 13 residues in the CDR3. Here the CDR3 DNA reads TGTGCCAGCAGCCAAGATCCGGAGGAGACCCAGTACTTC. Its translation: CASSQDPEETQYF.

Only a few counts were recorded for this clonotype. CDR3 in amino acids: CASSYDLNYGYTF. The CDR3 region has the DNA TGTGCCAGCAGTTACGACCTTAACTATGGCTACACCTTC. The chain links TRBV28 to TRBJ1-2; D remains ambiguous. This CDR3 is 13 amino acids long. V lost 4 bases and J lost 1, with 7 bases in between. Germline loops: CDR1 MDHEN, CDR2 SYDVKM.

The CDR3 DNA reads TGTGCCAGCAGCGAATTAGCGGGGGGGCTTTATGAGCAGTTCTTC. Encoded protein: CASSELAGGLYEQFF. This rearrangement joins TRBV9 to TRBJ2-1; TRBD2 aligns across 11 bases. The ends lost 3 bases at V and 8 bases at J; junction bases unmatched: 7. Germline V CDR1 and CDR2: SGDLS, YYNGEE. The CDR3 runs 15 residues.

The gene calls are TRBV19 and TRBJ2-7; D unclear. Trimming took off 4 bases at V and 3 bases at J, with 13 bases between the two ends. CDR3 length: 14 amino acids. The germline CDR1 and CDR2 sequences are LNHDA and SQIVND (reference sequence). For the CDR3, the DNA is TGTGCCAGTAGTAGGAACAGAGCTTTCTACGAGCAGTACTTC. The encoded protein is CASSRNRAFYEQYF. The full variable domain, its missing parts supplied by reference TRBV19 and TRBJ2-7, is DGGITQSPKYLFRKEGQNVTLSCEQNLNHDAMYWYRQDPGQGLRLIYYSQIVNDFQKGDIAEGYSVSREKKESFPLTVTSAQKNPTAFYLCASSRNRAFYEQYFGPGTRLTVT.